This TCR beta chain was obtained from a study of low-dose radiotherapy and immunotherapy resistance in tumors. Germline V gene sequence: CDR1 KGHDR, CDR2 SFDVKD. V was pared by 3 bases and J by 4 bases, with 13 bases between. This CDR3 region has 15 residues. Alpha and beta chains were covered, as first-strand cDNA relied on TRAV- and TRBV-specific primers. The TCRs were subjected to amplification over about 19 PCR cycles employing a constant-region primer in conjunction with a V-primer adapter. Using its own MiXCR run on the reads, TCRdb lists one record per CDR3 protein. The top ten clones hold about 9.5% of a sample with approximately 42,000 distinct CDR3 sequences, about 25% of them seen once. The time point denotes: after trial treatment. Treatment described: LDRT plus nivolumab, ipilimumab, low-dose cyclophosphamide and aspirin (RACIN trial). Administered to the donors were nivolumab, ipilimumab, aspirin, low-dose cyclophosphamide and low-dose radiotherapy.

The receptor's source is a male donor with prostate cancer. The sample in question was PBMCs, obtained after low-dose radiotherapy plus immunotherapy. This sequence joins TRBV24-1 and TRBJ2-3, with a tentative D call TRBD1 (6 bases). CDR3 loop: CATSDPGQPADTQYF. CDR3 DNA: TGTGCCACCAGTGATCCCGGACAGCCCGCAGATACGCAGTATTTT.